The 10 T cell receptor beta chains below come from one sample, sequenced in a study of cytomegalovirus exposure and HLA in healthy donors. In the PCR, 60 Vbeta and 13 Jbeta primers were used. Libraries were prepared by immunoSEQ multiplex PCR; TCRdb keeps only in-frame clonotypes and omits some of them. The table shows some 150,000 clones, with around 80% occurring only once. Sequencing used PBMCs. These receptors all come from a middle-aged man in good health and CMV-seropositive.

The chain couples TRBV4-3 to TRBJ2-3; 7 positions match TRBD2. Unmatched junction bases numbered 7, after V lost 4 bases and J lost 0 bases. Germline loops: CDR1 LGHNA, CDR2 YSLEER. The CDR3 has 16 amino acids. CDR3 residues: CASSLSSGTSTDTQYF. CDR3 sequence (DNA): TGCGCCAGCAGCCTCTCTAGCGGTACTAGCACAGATACGCAGTATTTT.

The DNA of the CDR3 is TGTGCCAGCAGCCCCCATGACAGGGCTGAAAAACTGTTTTTT. It encodes CASSPHDRAEKLFF. The J gene is TRBJ1-4, the V gene TRBV11-3; 7 bases match TRBD1. This CDR3 has 14 amino acids. Germline-derived CDR1 and CDR2 are SGHNT and YENEEA. V lost 5 bases and J lost 7; bases outside the gene matches: 7.

The V and J genes are TRBV6-6 and TRBJ2-5; no reliable D call. CDR1 is MNHNY, CDR2 SVGAGI, per germline (reference sequence). This CDR3 spans 12 amino acids. Trimming stripped 5 bases from V and 1 base from J, with 5 bases between. The CDR3 here is CASSIGQETQYF. DNA of the CDR3: TGTGCCAGCAGTATCGGCCAAGAGACCCAGTACTTC.

V and J are TRBV29-1 and TRBJ2-3; D possibly corresponds to TRBD2 (6 bases). Germline CDR1 SQVTM, CDR2 ANQGSEA. V gave up 6 bases and J gave up 1 base, with 14 bases separating them. The CDR3 runs to 14 residues. The CDR3 reads CSVSSGTRTDTQYF. The CDR3 bases are TGCAGCGTCTCATCCGGGACTCGCACAGATACGCAGTATTTT.

The rearrangement joins TRBV28 to TRBJ1-1, with a possible D match to TRBD1 (6 bases). The germline gives CDR1 MDHEN, CDR2 SYDVKM. The CDR3 sequence is 14 residues long. The V end was cut by 5 bases, the J end by 10 bases, with 20 bases between. The CDR3 reads CASSLGTIGRVAFF. CDR3 coding DNA: TGTGCCAGCAGTCTGGGGACAATAGGGAGGGTAGCTTTCTTT. Complete variable domain (other parts from reference TRBV28 and TRBJ1-1): DVKVTQSSRYLVKRTGEKVFLECVQDMDHENMFWYRQDPGLGLRLIYFSYDVKMKEKGDIPEGYSVSREKKERFSLILESASTNQTSMYLCASSLGTIGRVAFFGQGTRLTVV.

The chain has TRBV4-2 and TRBJ2-5; the D is unclear. CDR1 and CDR2 (germline): LGHNA, YNFKEQ. The CDR3 length is 18 residues. V was cut by 0 bases and J by 2 bases, with 19 bases left in between. The CDR3 here is CASSQDIGGLPLQETQYF. CDR3 nucleotide sequence: TGTGCCAGCAGCCAAGATATAGGCGGTTTACCCCTTCAAGAGACCCAGTACTTC.

The rearrangement links TRBV7-2 to TRBJ2-5, with TRBD2 identical over 8 bases. The CDR3 runs to 14 residues. Germline lookup yields CDR1 SGHTA and CDR2 FQGNSA. The ends lost 2 bases at V and 5 bases at J; junction bases unmatched: 4. This chain's CDR3 is CASSLSAGVETQYF. Here the CDR3 DNA reads TGTGCCAGCAGCTTATCAGCGGGAGTTGAGACCCAGTACTTC. Drawing the rest from reference TRBV7-2 and TRBJ2-5, the complete variable domain is GAGVSQSPSNKVTEKGKDVELRCDPISGHTALYWYRQSLGQGLEFLIYFQGNSAPDKSGLPSDRFSAERTGGSVSTLTIQRTQQEDSAVYLCASSLSAGVETQYFGPGTRLLVL.

This clone was picked up one time. The V gene is TRBV9, the J gene TRBJ2-5, with TRBD2 matching 10 bases. Germline-derived CDR1 and CDR2 are SGDLS and YYNGEE. This CDR3 region has 17 residues. The V gene end was trimmed by 0 bases and the J gene end by 5 bases; junction bases not matched to a gene: 10. The CDR3 nucleotides read TGTGCCAGCAGCGTAGGCGCAGCGGGAGGGATCGGGGAGACCCAGTACTTC. The encoded protein is CASSVGAAGGIGETQYF.

This clone was found a few times. V and J are TRBV2 and TRBJ2-7; TRBD2 is a possible D gene (5 bases). The germline CDR1 and CDR2 sequences are SNHLY and FYNNEI. This CDR3 has 14 residues. The V gene lost 4 bases and the J gene lost 0 bases, with 10 bases spanning the gap. CDR3 protein: CASSVRGASYEQYF. For the CDR3, the DNA is TGTGCCAGCAGTGTTCGGGGTGCCTCCTACGAGCAGTACTTC.

The chain uses TRBV5-1 and TRBJ1-2; tentative D call: TRBD1 (5 bases). Per germline, CDR1 SGHRS and CDR2 YFSETQ. CDR3 length: 14 amino acids. V lost 0 bases and J lost 6, with 12 bases in between. As DNA, the CDR3 is TGCGCCAGCAGCTTGGGCACAGGCCCTCATGGCTACACCTTC. Translating it yields CASSLGTGPHGYTF.